These T cell receptor beta chains were read from a single sample in a study of shared clonotypes between healthy human individuals. Sequenced by immunoSEQ multiplex PCR; TCRdb stores in-frame clones only, minus some. The sample carries hundreds of thousands of clones, roughly 80% recorded once. The sequenced sample consisted of PBMCs. These receptors were taken from a woman in her 40s in good health. Some clones in this sample may be carry-over from other donors' samples. CDR3s include the opening cysteine and the closing phenylalanine or tryptophan. A clone size is listed for some rows: how often the clone was seen (once, few, many), or a class if it is expanded.

TRBV5-4,TRBJ2-2,once,CASSLDQGTGELFF
TRBV29-1,TRBJ2-7,-,CSVEARDRAYEQYF
TRBV7-7,TRBJ2-7,-,CASSLSWDYEQYF
TRBV19,TRBJ1-3,-,CASRGQGTGNTIYF
TRBV9,TRBJ2-6,few,CASSVSAGTGRAGANVLTF
TRBV4-3,TRBJ2-2,once,CASSQEVINRGVNTGELFF
TRBV18,TRBJ1-4,-,CASSTAGGVDEKLFF
TRBV7-6,TRBJ1-4,-,CASSYRAREGVVSNEKLFF
TRBV27,TRBJ1-1,-,CASSSLSGVVAFF
TRBV7-9,TRBJ2-1,-,CASSLGEGLAANEQFF
TRBV18,TRBJ2-1,-,CASSLRRDSVWDEQFF
TRBV27,TRBJ1-2,-,CASSWDGNYGYTF
TRBV10-2,TRBJ2-1,-,CSSSPLAGRSSYNEQFF
TRBV9,TRBJ2-7,-,CASSVGGGQTYEQYF
TRBV29-1,TRBJ2-1,-,CSGGAAQGQYEQFF
TRBV28,TRBJ2-5,-,CASSLGLAGGPRETQYF
TRBV14,TRBJ2-3,-,CASSQGNRYTQYF
TRBV6-6,TRBJ2-3,-,CASSYVGDPRLDTQYF
TRBV18,TRBJ2-1,-,CASSPGLAGANEQFF
TRBV7-9,TRBJ1-1,-,CASSLGALVVNTEAFF
TRBV4-3,TRBJ2-1,once,CASSQAVRRSYNEQFF
TRBV29-1,TRBJ2-7,once,CSARRGSYEQYF
TRBV30,TRBJ2-3,once,CAWSVLAGVGDTQYF
TRBV4-1,TRBJ2-5,-,CASSRGLAGGQETQYF